This T cell receptor (beta chain) was observed in a study of shared clonotypes between healthy human individuals. Study-wide findings and caveats: Despite large depth, rarefaction showed incomplete sorted-subset sequencing. Generation probabilities of non-shared clonotypes were lower (relative to those shared by all four donors).

Naivety among CD8 cells was defined by CD45RO negativity and positive CCR7 selection, thereby excluding terminally differentiated effector memory CD45RA+ cells. Measured with immunoSEQ multiplex PCR; TCRdb has only the in-frame clones, and not every one. Here the sample spans under 2,000,000 clones, about 94% being singletons. Note on this clone: Its specificity is unknown.

V was shortened by 2 bases and J by 5 bases, with 12 bases between the two germline ends. The V gene's germline CDR1 is MNHEY and CDR2 SVGAGI. The CDR3 is made up of 14 amino acids. This receptor was taken from a man aged 18-30 years in good health. The V call is TRBV6-5, the J call TRBJ2-5; no definite D call. Sequences were obtained from naive CD8+ T cells sorted from blood. CDR3 protein: CASSYGPVVETQYF. The CDR3 DNA reads as TGTGCCAGCAGTTACGGGCCAGTAGTCGAGACCCAGTACTTC.